Described below is a single T cell receptor (beta chain) sequence and its context. No antigen is known for it. V was shortened by 3 bases and J by 6 bases, with 11 bases between the two germline ends. The germline gives CDR1 SGHRS, CDR2 YFSETQ. This CDR3 spans 13 amino acids. CD8 cells regarded as naive lacked CD45RO, were positively chosen for CCR7, and omitted terminally differentiated effector memory CD45RA+ cells. The data were taken from a study of shared clonotypes between healthy human individuals. Whole-study findings and limits: Despite large depth, sorted-subset datasets appeared incompletely sequenced.

Some clones are missing from TCRdb's copy, which holds only in-frame ones; the method was immunoSEQ multiplex PCR. This sample has about 2.1 million clones, with just over 90% found just once. The gene calls are TRBV5-1 and TRBJ2-3; D uncertain. The sample was naive CD8+ T cells from PBMCs. The receptor was isolated from a young man in good health. Some clones in this sample may be carry-over from other donors' samples. CDR3 bases: TGCGCCAGCAGCTGGGGTCCTTGGGATACGCAGTATTTT. Encoded protein: CASSWGPWDTQYF. Full variable domain (outside the CDR3, taken from reference TRBV5-1 and TRBJ2-3): KAGVTQTPRYLIKTRGQQVTLSCSPISGHRSVSWYQQTPGQGLQFLFEYFSETQRNKGNFPGRFSGRQFSNSRSEMNVSTLELGDSALYLCASSWGPWDTQYFGPGTRLTVL.